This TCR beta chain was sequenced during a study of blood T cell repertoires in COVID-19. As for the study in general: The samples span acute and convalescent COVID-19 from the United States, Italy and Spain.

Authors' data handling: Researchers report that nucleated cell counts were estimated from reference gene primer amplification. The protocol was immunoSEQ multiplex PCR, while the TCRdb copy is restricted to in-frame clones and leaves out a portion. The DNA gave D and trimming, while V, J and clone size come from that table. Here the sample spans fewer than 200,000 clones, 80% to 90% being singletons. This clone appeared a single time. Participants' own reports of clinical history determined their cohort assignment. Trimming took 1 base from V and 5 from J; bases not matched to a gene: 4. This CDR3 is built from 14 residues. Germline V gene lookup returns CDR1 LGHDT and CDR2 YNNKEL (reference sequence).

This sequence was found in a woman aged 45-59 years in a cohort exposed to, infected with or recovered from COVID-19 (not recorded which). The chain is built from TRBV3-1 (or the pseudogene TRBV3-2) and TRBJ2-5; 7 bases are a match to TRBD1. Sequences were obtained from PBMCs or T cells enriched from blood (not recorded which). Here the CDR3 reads CASSQVRGQETQYF. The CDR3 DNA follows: TGTGCCAGCAGCCAAGTAAGGGGGCAGGAGACCCAGTACTTC.